Listed below are T cell receptor beta chains from one sample, sequenced in a study of graft-versus-host responses after intestinal transplantation. These TCRs are of unknown antigen specificity. Profiling relied on immunoSEQ multiplex PCR, and the TCRdb table lists in-frame clones only, not all of them. The sample contains about 110,000 clones, 90% to 95% of which appear only once. The sequencing used unstimulated CD8+ T cells sorted from spleen or lymph node cells, collected before transplant. The origin of the receptors is a human donor who was the organ donor for an intestinal transplant. Each CDR3 is given with its conserved first and last residue. A D gene is named only where the DNA matches it firmly. Clone size is shown for a subset of rows, as once, few, many or a class of expanded clone.

d_call clone_size j_call v_call cdr3_nt cdr3_aa
TRBD1 few TRBJ1-3 TRBV4-3 TGCGCCAGCAGCCAAGGGACAGGGTCTGGAAACACCATATATTTT CASSQGTGSGNTIYF
- - TRBJ1-3 TRBV6-1 TGTGCCAGCAGTGACGCCGGGACGGAGGCTGGAAACACCATATATTTT CASSDAGTEAGNTIYF
TRBD2 - TRBJ2-7 TRBV4-1 TGCGCCAGCAGCCCCGTCAGACTAGCTTACTACGAGCAGTACTTC CASSPVRLAYYEQYF
- - TRBJ2-2 TRBV27 TGTGCCAGCAGTTTATCCGTTCGGGCCGGGGAGCTGTTTTTT CASSLSVRAGELFF
TRBD2 - TRBJ2-7 TRBV6-5 TGTGCCAGCAGTTACTCGGCGTCTAGCGGCTACGAGCAGTACTTC CASSYSASSGYEQYF
TRBD1 - TRBJ1-2 TRBV18 TGTGCCAGCCTAGGACAGGCCTCTAACTATGGCTACACCTTC CASLGQASNYGYTF
- few TRBJ2-3 TRBV27 TGTGCCAGCAGTTTAACCAGCACAGATACGCAGTATTTT CASSLTSTDTQYF
- - TRBJ2-1 TRBV27 TGTGCCAGCAAGAGAGGAGAGTCCTCATACAATGAGCAGTTCTTC CASKRGESSYNEQFF
- - TRBJ2-2 TRBV7-2 TGTGCCAGCAGCTTAGTGCCGGGTTTCAACACCGGGGAGCTGTTTTTT CASSLVPGFNTGELFF
- once TRBJ2-7 TRBV5-1 TGCGCCAGCAGCTTGGGTCCAGGCCCCTCCTACGAGCAGTACTTC CASSLGPGPSYEQYF
TRBD2 - TRBJ2-2 TRBV4-1 TGCGCCAGCAGCCAAAAAGGGAGGGACACCGGGGAGCTGTTTTTT CASSQKGRDTGELFF
- - TRBJ2-3 TRBV9 TGTGCCAGCAGCGAAACGGGGCTAGCGAACACAGATACGCAGTATTTT CASSETGLANTDTQYF
- - TRBJ2-5 TRBV6-5 TGTGCCAGCAGTCGCCTTGGGGCAGTCCAAGAGACCCAGTACTTC CASSRLGAVQETQYF
TRBD1 - TRBJ1-1 TRBV4-3 TGCGCCAGCAGCCAAGAGGGGACAGGGGGCGATGCTTTCTTT CASSQEGTGGDAFF
- - TRBJ2-1 TRBV27 TGTGCCAGCAGTTACAGAAGCTACAATGAGCAGTTCTTC CASSYRSYNEQFF
- - TRBJ2-3 TRBV6-6 TGTGCCAGCAGTTACTCGGACCCCCCGGGAGATACGCAGTATTTT CASSYSDPPGDTQYF
- - TRBJ2-1 TRBV5-6 TGTGCCAGCAGCTTGGAGGGGGATTACAATGAGCAGTTCTTC CASSLEGDYNEQFF